The 27 T cell receptor beta chains in this list originate from one sample, sequenced in a study of CD8+ T cells in alopecia areata. Extracted RNA was reverse transcribed into cDNA, the sequencing template. Measured with immunoSEQ multiplex PCR; TCRdb has only the in-frame clones, and not every one. The sample shows 200,000 or so clones, approximately 47% of them seen only once. Sample treatment: oral pan-JAK inhibitor, 5-10 mg twice daily. The specimen was CD4+ T cells sorted from blood, collected at approximately week 37, from a patient treated with tofacitinib. These receptors originate from a human donor with alopecia areata.

This chain links TRBV4-3 with TRBJ2-1; tentative D call: TRBD2 (6 bases). The CDR3 runs 16 residues. From germline, CDR1 is LGHNA and CDR2 YSLEER. Deletions cut 1 base from V and 4 bases from J, with 14 bases between. As DNA, the CDR3 is TGCGCCAGCAGCCAAGGAGCAGCGGGTCCGTACAATGAGCAGTTCTTC. Amino acid sequence: CASSQGAAGPYNEQFF.

The chain links TRBV27 to TRBJ2-1; 9 bases align to TRBD1. This CDR3 region has 15 residues. V gave up 3 bases and J gave up 7 bases; unmatched junction bases: 7. Germline values: CDR1 MNHEY, CDR2 SMNVEV (reference sequence). The CDR3 protein is CASSFRDRASNEQFF. The CDR3 nucleotides read TGTGCCAGCAGTTTCCGGGACAGGGCCTCTAATGAGCAGTTCTTC.

This CDR3 is CSVKPHNEQFF. CDR3 DNA: TGCAGCGTAAAACCGCACAATGAGCAGTTCTTC. This sequence joins TRBV29-1 and TRBJ2-1; no definite D call. The germline V gene has CDR1 SQVTM and CDR2 ANQGSEA. This CDR3 has 11 amino acids. Trimming removed 6 bases at V and 5 bases at J, with 8 bases between.

This clone has only a few counts. V usage is TRBV14 and J usage is TRBJ1-1; D not resolved. The CDR3 extends over 11 amino acids. The V end lost 3 bases, the J end lost 6 bases, and 5 bases lay between the germline ends. Germline V gene lookup returns CDR1 SGHDN and CDR2 FVKESK. The CDR3 protein is CASSQYSEAFF. CDR3 DNA: TGTGCCAGCAGCCAGTACTCTGAAGCTTTCTTT.

This clone has more than one count but fewer than ten. This sequence joins TRBV4-2 and TRBJ2-7; D gene uncertain. In germline, CDR1 is LGHNA, CDR2 YNFKEQ. Trimming stripped 0 bases from V and 5 bases from J, with 14 bases between. The CDR3 covers 15 residues. The CDR3 reads CASSQDAVGSNEQYF. The CDR3, as DNA: TGTGCCAGCAGCCAAGATGCGGTCGGAAGTAACGAGCAGTACTTC.

This chain links TRBV30 with TRBJ1-4; 9 bases are shared with TRBD1. V lost 0 bases, J lost 7 bases, and 6 bases stayed unmatched. CDR1 GTSNPN and CDR2 SVGIG come from the germline V gene (reference sequence). This CDR3 comprises 15 residues. CDR3 in amino acids: CAWSVQQGAGEKLFF. DNA for the CDR3: TGTGCCTGGAGTGTACAACAGGGGGCGGGTGAAAAACTGTTTTTT. Based on the CDR3 plus reference TRBV30 and TRBJ1-4, the full variable domain is SQTIHQWPATLVQPVGSPLSLECTVEGTSNPNLYWYRQAAGRGLQLLFYSVGIGQISSEVPQNLSASRPQDRQFILSSKKLLLSDSGFYLCAWSVQQGAGEKLFFGSGTQLSVL.

This chain connects TRBV28 to TRBJ2-1, with 8 nucleotides matching TRBD1. Germline V gene data show CDR1 as MDHEN and CDR2 as SYDVKM. J lost 5 bases, V lost 6 bases, and 6 bases had no gene match. The CDR3 has 14 amino acids. The CDR3 DNA sequence: TGTGCCAGCAGGACCGGGGACAGGAACAATGAGCAGTTCTTC. This translates into CASRTGDRNNEQFF. Full variable domain (outside the CDR3, taken from reference TRBV28 and TRBJ2-1): DVKVTQSSRYLVKRTGEKVFLECVQDMDHENMFWYRQDPGLGLRLIYFSYDVKMKEKGDIPEGYSVSREKKERFSLILESASTNQTSMYLCASRTGDRNNEQFFGPGTRLTVL.

The chain links TRBV5-4 to TRBJ1-2; 10 bases align to TRBD1. Germline CDR1 is SGHNT and CDR2 is YYREEE (reference sequence). The CDR3 extends over 13 amino acids. J was trimmed by 5 bases and V by 4 bases; bases with no gene match: 2. CDR3 in amino acids: CASSQDRGYGYTF. The CDR3 DNA is TGTGCCAGCAGCCAGGACAGGGGGTATGGCTACACCTTC.

The rearrangement uses TRBV7-7 and TRBJ2-7, with D possibly matching TRBD1 (6 bases). V was pared by 0 bases and J by 3 bases, with 6 bases between. This CDR3 has 13 amino acids. CDR1 and CDR2 from the germline V gene are SSHAT and FNYEAQ (reference sequence). For the CDR3, the DNA is TGTGCCAGCAGCTTAGCGGACAGCTACGAGCAGTACTTC. Residues: CASSLADSYEQYF.

V gene TRBV7-9 combines with J gene TRBJ1-2; maybe TRBD1 (5 bases). V shed 3 bases and J shed 9 bases, with 23 bases lying between them. CDR3 length: 16 residues. Germline CDR1 and CDR2: SEHNR and FQNEAQ (reference sequence). In DNA form, the CDR3 reads TGTGCCAGCAGCTTTGGTTCCAGCCGTTTGTCAGGGAGCTACACCTTC. It codes for CASSFGSSRLSGSYTF.

This clone was seen a handful of times. J is TRBJ2-7 and V is TRBV20-1; D ambiguous. The CDR3 loop spans 11 amino acids. V lost 8 bases and J 0 bases, leaving 8 bases between the germline ends. CDR1 and CDR2 (germline): DFQATT, SNEGSKA (reference sequence). The CDR3 DNA sequence: TGCAGTCCCGGCAACTCCTACGAGCAGTACTTC. Its translation is CSPGNSYEQYF.

The chain uses TRBV29-1 and TRBJ1-2, with D perhaps TRBD1 (5 bases). CDR1 is SQVTM and CDR2 is ANQGSEA in the germline V gene. Trimming removed 0 bases at V and 6 bases at J, with 20 bases between. The CDR3 is 16 amino acids. CDR3 protein: CSVEDRTKGRGDGYTF. CDR3 DNA: TGCAGCGTTGAAGACAGGACTAAGGGGCGAGGGGATGGCTACACCTTC. The full variable domain, in which reference TRBV29-1 and TRBJ1-2 provide the parts outside the CDR3, is SAVISQKPSRDICQRGTSLTIQCQVDSQVTMMFWYRQQPGQSLTLIATANQGSEATYESGFVIDKFPISRPNLTFSTLTVSNMSPEDSSIYLCSVEDRTKGRGDGYTFGSGTRLTVV.

This clone was found a few times. This chain joins TRBV7-3 and TRBJ2-7, with 8 nucleotides matching TRBD2. After removal of 0 bases from V and 0 bases from J, the junction contained 1 base not matched to a gene. The V gene's germline CDR1 is SGHTA and CDR2 FQGTGA. The CDR3 is 15 amino acids. The CDR3 bases are TGTGCCAGCAGCTTAACGAGCGGGGGCTCCTACGAGCAGTACTTC. Residues: CASSLTSGGSYEQYF.

This clone was seen just once. The same CDR3 arises from other DNA sequences in this sample as well. The chain carries TRBV18 and TRBJ2-3; no reliable D call. The V end was cut by 1 base, the J end by 6 bases, with 5 bases between. The CDR3 sequence is 12 residues long. CDR1 and CDR2 (germline): KGHSH, LQKENI. DNA of the CDR3: TGTGCCAGCTCACCACGGTTGGATACGCAGTATTTT. Protein sequence: CASSPRLDTQYF. Full variable domain (outside the CDR3, taken from reference TRBV18 and TRBJ2-3): NAGVMQNPRHLVRRRGQEARLRCSPMKGHSHVYWYRQLPEEGLKFMVYLQKENIIDESGMPKERFSAEFPKEGPSILRIQQVVRGDSAAYFCASSPRLDTQYFGPGTRLTVL.

The rearrangement uses TRBV6-5 and TRBJ2-5; weak D call: TRBD2 (6 bases). V lost 6 bases and J 4 bases, leaving 15 bases between the germline ends. Germline V gives CDR1 MNHEY, CDR2 SVGAGI. CDR3 length equals 14 residues. The CDR3 nucleotides read TGTGCCAGCAGAATATCGGGGGTAGGAGAGACCCAGTACTTC. This gives the protein CASRISGVGETQYF.

This clone occurred a few times. The V and J genes are TRBV29-1 and TRBJ2-1, with D possibly matching TRBD2 (5 bases). This CDR3 comprises 12 residues. Between the trimmed V and J ends, which lost 5 bases and 14 bases, there was a span of 19 bases. The germline CDR1 and CDR2 sequences are SQVTM and ANQGSEA. The CDR3 spells CSVTYEVSREFF. CDR3 nucleotide sequence: TGCAGCGTTACCTACGAGGTGTCGAGGGAGTTCTTC.

This clone occurred a few times. The rearrangement uses TRBV6-6 and TRBJ1-3; D not certain. Germline assignment: CDR1 MNHNY and CDR2 SVGAGI (reference sequence). V gave up 5 bases and J gave up 4 bases, with 9 bases separating them. The CDR3 is 13 residues long. CDR3 sequence (DNA): TGTGCCAGCAGTCCGGCCGGGGGAAACACCATATATTTT. This gives the protein CASSPAGGNTIYF.

This chain connects TRBV7-2 to TRBJ2-3; the D is unclear. The V gene's germline CDR1 is SGHTA and CDR2 FQGNSA. The CDR3 runs 14 residues. V lost 5 bases and J lost 1, with 10 bases in between. The CDR3 nucleotides are TGTGCCAGCAGCAGACCAAGGGGCACAGATACGCAGTATTTT. Its protein product is CASSRPRGTDTQYF.

This clone was counted only a few times. J is TRBJ2-5 and V is TRBV11-2, with 8 nucleotides matching TRBD2. Germline-derived CDR1 and CDR2 are SGHAT and FQNNGV. The V segment lost 6 bases and the J segment 5 bases; nucleotides outside the gene matches: 5. The CDR3 sequence is 13 residues long. CDR3 loop: CASSPSGSETQYF. The CDR3 DNA reads TGTGCCAGCAGTCCCAGCGGGAGTGAGACCCAGTACTTC.

The V gene is TRBV5-1, the J gene TRBJ2-3; D is ambiguous. V lost 5 bases and J lost 6, with 7 bases in between. Per germline, CDR1 SGHRS and CDR2 YFSETQ. The CDR3 has 11 amino acids. DNA of the CDR3: TGCGCCAGCAGGAACGCTGATACGCAGTATTTT. Protein: CASRNADTQYF.

On this clone: The same CDR3 arises from other DNA sequences in this sample as well. The V gene is TRBV29-1, the J gene TRBJ1-5; 8 positions agree with TRBD1. Germline values: CDR1 SQVTM, CDR2 ANQGSEA. The junction had 0 bases not matched to a gene; V was cut back by 4 bases and J by 4 bases. This CDR3 contains 12 residues. The CDR3 DNA sequence: TGCAGCGTTGGACAGGGGAATCAGCCCCAGCATTTT. This sequence encodes CSVGQGNQPQHF.

In its sample, this clone was seen a few times. The V call is TRBV28, the J call TRBJ2-6, with D perhaps TRBD2 (5 bases). The CDR3 is made up of 15 amino acids. Trimming shortened V by 2 bases and J by 2 bases, and 7 bases separated the two germline ends. Germline V gives CDR1 MDHEN, CDR2 SYDVKM. CDR3 loop: CASSLAGAGANVLTF. In DNA, the CDR3 is TGTGCCAGCAGTTTAGCCGGGGCTGGGGCCAACGTCCTGACTTTC.

This clone was picked up one time. The V call is TRBV9, the J call TRBJ2-5, with TRBD2 matching 8 bases. Trimming removed 4 bases from V and 5 bases from J; junction bases left unmatched: 10. CDR1 and CDR2 (germline): SGDLS, YYNGEE. The CDR3 is made up of 15 amino acids. The CDR3 loop is CASSPTSATGETQYF. Written as DNA, the CDR3 is TGTGCCAGCAGCCCGACTAGCGCGACTGGGGAGACCCAGTACTTC.

The chain employs TRBV14 and TRBJ2-7, with 8 bases identical to TRBD2. CDR3 length: 15 amino acids. The junction had 7 bases not matched to a gene; V was cut back by 4 bases and J by 2 bases. From germline, CDR1 is SGHDN and CDR2 FVKESK. CDR3 bases: TGTGCCAGCAGCCGAGGACTAGCAGGGACCTACGAGCAGTACTTC. Amino acid sequence: CASSRGLAGTYEQYF.

The chain recombines TRBV18 with TRBJ2-7, with unresolved D. Trimming cost V 3 bases and J 9 bases, with 24 bases left between them. In germline, CDR1 is KGHSH, CDR2 LQKENI. The CDR3 totals 16 residues. CDR3 sequence (DNA): TGTGCCAGCTCACCCTACTCGCAGACAACACTACGAGGGCAGTACTTC. This encodes CASSPYSQTTLRGQYF.

In regard to this clone: Mismatch with germline at one junction end may stem from a read error. Other DNA variants within this sample encode the same CDR3. This chain connects TRBV5-1 to TRBJ2-3; the match to TRBD2 covers 15 bases. The CDR3 consists of 16 residues. CDR1 is SGHRS and CDR2 is YFSETQ in the germline V gene. Written as DNA, the CDR3 is TGCGCCAGCAGCCTACGGACTAGCGGGAGGGGCGACACGCAATATTTT. The encoded protein is CASSLRTSGRGDTQYF.

In regard to this clone: The sample has other DNA sequences that encode this CDR3 too. This chain connects TRBV5-1 to TRBJ2-7; TRBD2 is a possible D gene (5 bases). Between the trimmed V and J ends, which lost 5 bases and 4 bases, there was a span of 10 bases. Looked up from germline, CDR1 is SGHRS and CDR2 is YFSETQ. This CDR3 has 12 residues. The CDR3: CASSLTRYEQYF. The CDR3 DNA reads as TGCGCCAGCAGTTTAACTAGGTACGAGCAGTACTTC.